The 24 T cell receptor beta chains presented below share a single source sample, sequenced in a study of shared clonotypes between healthy human individuals (dated by TCRdb to the early 2020s). Library method: the immunoSEQ multiplex PCR assay. TCRdb re-hosts the immuneACCESS table, in-frame sequences only. Its copies lack some clones; in the studies checked, an unresolved V gene accounts for under half of them, and the cause for the rest is not known. A total of a few hundred thousand clones appear in this sample, 95% to 98% of them only once. 0.045% to 0.06% of the sample comes from the top ten. Sequenced material: naive CD4+ T cells sorted from blood. The sample's cell subset or site, from its label and the paper: CD45RA+ positively selected. These receptors were collected from a woman in her 30s in good health.

This clone has only one observation. The chain joins TRBV7-7 to TRBJ2-5; 13 positions agree with TRBD2. V lost 5 bases and J lost 5; bases outside the gene matches: 5. The CDR3 loop spans 15 amino acids. The germline CDR1 and CDR2 sequences are SSHAT and FNYEAQ (reference sequence). In DNA form, the CDR3 reads TGTGCCAGCAGCATCGGACTAGCGGGAGTTGAGACCCAGTACTTC. Its translation: CASSIGLAGVETQYF.

This sequence joins TRBV6-6 and TRBJ2-3; D is undetermined. Germline CDR1 MNHNY, CDR2 SVGAGI (reference sequence). The ends were cut back, 2 bases at V and 0 bases at J, with 9 bases in the middle. CDR3 length equals 15 residues. CDR3 amino acids: CASSYTQASTDTQYF. DNA for the CDR3: TGTGCCAGCAGTTACACGCAAGCTAGCACAGATACGCAGTATTTT.

The chain couples TRBV28 to TRBJ2-3; D possibly matches TRBD1 or TRBD2 (5 bases each). V was shortened by 4 bases and J by 2 bases, with 13 bases between the two germline ends. The germline V gene encodes CDR1 MDHEN and CDR2 SYDVKM. The CDR3 contains 15 residues. The DNA for the CDR3 is TGTGCCAGCAGTTCAACCGGGGCCCTCACAGATACGCAGTATTTT. This encodes CASSSTGALTDTQYF.

The sample holds one count of this clone. V usage is TRBV4-1 and J usage is TRBJ2-2; TRBD1 might be the D (5 bases). Germline V gene data show CDR1 as MGHRA and CDR2 as YSYEKL. V lost 6 bases to trimming and J lost 0 bases, with 20 bases between them. The length of the CDR3 is 18 residues. CDR3 amino acids: CASRPKILRQPNTGELFF. In DNA form, the CDR3 reads TGCGCCAGCAGACCTAAAATCTTAAGACAGCCGAACACCGGGGAGCTGTTTTTT.

The chain carries TRBV7-9 and TRBJ1-1, with D uncertain. CDR3 size: 14 residues. V was clipped by 0 bases and J by 4 bases, with 9 bases between them. The germline V gene has CDR1 SEHNR and CDR2 FQNEAQ (reference sequence). CDR3 amino acids: CASSLAGLTTEAFF. DNA for the CDR3: TGTGCCAGCAGCTTAGCAGGGTTGACCACTGAAGCTTTCTTT.

The J gene is TRBJ2-7, the V gene TRBV20-1; D tentatively reads TRBD1 or TRBD2 (5 bases each). Germline V gives CDR1 DFQATT, CDR2 SNEGSKA (reference sequence). V was cut by 6 bases and J by 6 bases, with 12 bases left in between. This CDR3 has 11 amino acids. CDR3 in amino acids: CSAPFGGEQYF. In DNA, the CDR3 is TGCAGTGCACCTTTTGGGGGCGAGCAGTACTTC.

The chain combines TRBV5-4 with TRBJ2-2; D gene uncertain. V lost 4 bases and J lost 4, with 14 bases in between. CDR3 size: 15 residues. Germline CDR1 and CDR2: SGHNT and YYREEE (reference sequence). The CDR3 bases are TGTGCCAGCAGCCCCCAGGCGGAGTTCACCGGGGAGCTGTTTTTT. It specifies CASSPQAEFTGELFF. The whole variable domain, filled in from reference TRBV5-4 and TRBJ2-2, reads ETGVTQSPTHLIKTRGQQVTLRCSSQSGHNTVSWYQQALGQGPQFIFQYYREEENGRGNFPPRFSGLQFPNYSSELNVNALELDDSALYLCASSPQAEFTGELFFGEGSRLTVL.

The V and J genes are TRBV9 and TRBJ2-5, with D possibly matching TRBD2 (6 bases). The DNA end is a closer match to TRBJ2-7, so the J assignment may be wrong. Germline V CDR1 and CDR2: SGDLS, YYNGEE. The CDR3 totals 15 residues. The CDR3 DNA is TGTGCCAGCAGCCCAACACGGGACTCCCCCTACGAGCAGTACTTC. It specifies CASSPTRDSPYEQYF.

This clone has a handful of counts. Other nucleotide sequences in the sample specify the same CDR3. The chain links TRBV5-8 to TRBJ1-4, with a possible D match to TRBD1 (5 bases). Germline values: CDR1 SGHTS, CDR2 YDEGEE. The CDR3 runs 14 residues. Trimming cost V 2 bases and J 4 bases, with 9 bases left between them. CDR3 residues: CASSLGQGNEKLFF. CDR3 in DNA: TGTGCCAGCAGCTTAGGCCAGGGTAATGAAAAACTGTTTTTT.

The rearrangement links TRBV15 to TRBJ1-5; D might be TRBD1 (5 bases). CDR1 and CDR2 from the germline V gene are LNHNV and YYDKDF (reference sequence). There are 16 residues in the CDR3. The V gene lost 0 bases and the J gene lost 6 bases, with 15 bases spanning the gap. The CDR3 spells CATSRDPDGGRQPQHF. The DNA for the CDR3 is TGTGCCACCAGCAGAGATCCTGATGGGGGTCGTCAGCCCCAGCATTTT.

CDR3 nucleotides: TGTGCCAGCAGTTCCAATGGTGAAAAACTGTTTTTT. Its translation is CASSSNGEKLFF. This chain links TRBV28 with TRBJ1-4; D gene ambiguous. This CDR3 contains 12 residues. CDR1 MDHEN and CDR2 SYDVKM come from the germline V gene. Trimming took 4 bases from V and 7 from J, leaving 7 bases between them.

The chain links TRBV6-1 to TRBJ2-5, with D perhaps TRBD1 (6 bases). Trimming left V 4 bases short and J 0 bases short, with 15 bases between. Germline V lookup: CDR1 MNHNS, CDR2 SASEGT. The CDR3 sequence is 16 residues long. CDR3 region: CASSGASRTDQETQYF. The CDR3 DNA follows: TGTGCCAGCAGTGGAGCAAGTAGGACAGACCAAGAGACCCAGTACTTC.

The gene calls are TRBV11-3 and TRBJ2-2; D may be TRBD2 (5 bases). V lost 1 base, J lost 6 bases, and 18 bases lay in between. CDR3 length equals 17 residues. CDR1 and CDR2 from the germline V gene are SGHNT and YENEEA. CDR3 DNA: TGTGCCAGCAGCTTAGGTGTCGGGGAGCAGGTCTCCGGGGAGCTGTTTTTT. Translation gives CASSLGVGEQVSGELFF.

The chain recombines TRBV30 with TRBJ1-1; 11 nucleotides match TRBD1. V shed 6 bases, J shed 10 bases, and the junction held 13 bases outside the gene matches. CDR3 length: 14 residues. CDR1 GTSNPN and CDR2 SVGIG come from the germline V gene (reference sequence). CDR3 residues: CACPPDRGRIVAFF. DNA of the CDR3: TGTGCCTGCCCCCCGGACAGGGGGCGAATCGTAGCTTTCTTT.

The chain couples TRBV11-2 to TRBJ2-2; 10 bases are a match to TRBD2. The V segment lost 5 bases and the J segment 5 bases; nucleotides outside the gene matches: 11. The V gene's germline CDR1 is SGHAT and CDR2 FQNNGV. This CDR3 has 17 residues. CDR3 DNA sequence: TGTGCCAGCAGCACCTCCTTGACTAGCGGGTCAACCGGGGAGCTGTTTTTT. Amino acid sequence: CASSTSLTSGSTGELFF.

This clone appeared a few times. This chain uses TRBV25-1 with TRBJ1-1; no clear D gene. CDR3 length: 14 residues. In germline, CDR1 is MGHDK, CDR2 SYGVNS. Trimming left V 2 bases short and J 6 bases short, with 13 bases between. The CDR3, as DNA: TGTGCCAGCAGTGAAAGGGCTGATAGCGCTGAAGCTTTCTTT. This sequence encodes CASSERADSAEAFF.

V and J are TRBV27 and TRBJ2-7; the D is unclear. V gave up 6 bases and J gave up 2 bases, with 14 bases separating them. The CDR3 spans 14 residues. Germline CDR1 MNHEY, CDR2 SMNVEV (reference sequence). The CDR3 bases are TGTGCCAGCAGCCCGTTTACGGCGACCTACGAGCAGTACTTC. Amino acids: CASSPFTATYEQYF.

The chain employs TRBV5-1 and TRBJ2-2, with D perhaps matching TRBD2 (5 bases). The CDR3 has 18 amino acids. Trimming shortened V by 0 bases and J by 0 bases, and 15 bases separated the two germline ends. Looked up from germline, CDR1 is SGHRS and CDR2 is YFSETQ. The CDR3 sequence: CASSLGRSSGSNTGELFF. The DNA of the CDR3 is TGCGCCAGCAGCTTGGGTCGTTCGAGCGGTTCGAACACCGGGGAGCTGTTTTTT.

The table lists this clone with a count of one. This chain uses TRBV10-3 with TRBJ2-1; 8 bases align to TRBD2. V gave up 0 bases and J gave up 9 bases; unmatched junction bases: 10. CDR1 is ENHRY, CDR2 SYGVKD, per germline. The CDR3 has 16 residues. DNA for the CDR3: TGTGCCATCAGTGAGTCGAGCAGCGGGAGTCGGGGTGAGCAGTTCTTC. Translating gives CAISESSSGSRGEQFF.

V usage is TRBV29-1 and J usage is TRBJ2-7; D is ambiguous. V gave up 4 bases and J gave up 6 bases, with 16 bases separating them. The CDR3 spans 13 residues. CDR1 is SQVTM, CDR2 ANQGSEA, per germline. The chain's CDR3 is CSVASLLRFEQYF. CDR3 DNA sequence: TGCAGCGTTGCCTCACTATTACGATTCGAGCAGTACTTC.

The chain recombines TRBV27 with TRBJ2-7, with 12 bases fitting TRBD2. CDR1 MNHEY and CDR2 SMNVEV come from the germline V gene (reference sequence). CDR3 length equals 14 residues. With 8 bases clipped from V and 4 bases from J, the junction kept 6 bases outside the gene matches. CDR3 residues: CASQTSGSRYEQYF. CDR3 DNA: TGTGCCAGCCAGACTAGCGGGAGCAGGTACGAGCAGTACTTC.

The rearrangement joins TRBV6-1 to TRBJ1-5; D is possibly TRBD1 (5 bases). CDR1 and CDR2 (germline): MNHNS, SASEGT. This CDR3 has 15 residues. V was clipped by 0 bases and J by 7 bases, with 13 bases between them. CDR3 sequence: CASSEARGERQPQHF. Written as DNA, the CDR3 is TGTGCCAGCAGTGAAGCACGAGGGGAGCGCCAGCCCCAGCATTTT.

The J gene is TRBJ1-4, the V gene TRBV10-1, with TRBD1 identical over 9 bases. CDR1 WNHNN and CDR2 SYGVQD come from the germline V gene (reference sequence). After removal of 8 bases from V and 5 bases from J, the junction contained 12 bases not matched to a gene. This CDR3 is built from 16 residues. Here the CDR3 reads CASFNRGPILNEKLFF. CDR3 sequence (DNA): TGCGCCAGCTTCAACAGGGGGCCTATTTTAAATGAAAAACTGTTTTTT.

The genes are TRBV7-8 and TRBJ2-2; 9 bases agree with TRBD2. The CDR3 has 14 amino acids. V was clipped by 4 bases and J by 8 bases; unmatched bases: 5. Germline CDR1 is SGHVS and CDR2 is FQNEAQ. For the CDR3, the DNA is TGTGCCAGCAGCTCGGGACTAGCTCTTGGGGAGCTGTTTTTT. This translates into CASSSGLALGELFF. The full variable domain, its missing parts supplied by reference TRBV7-8 and TRBJ2-2, is GAGVSQSPRYKVAKRGQDVALRCDPISGHVSLFWYQQALGQGPEFLTYFQNEAQLDKSGLPSDRFFAERPEGSVSTLKIQRTQQEDSAVYLCASSSGLALGELFFGEGSRLTVL.